This T cell receptor beta chain was identified during a study of cytotoxic CD8 clonotypes in ibrutinib-treated CLL. At the level of the study: Response material was collected after a median around 12 months of treatment, range 6 to 36.

A word on this clone: Its antigen is not known.

The CDR3 runs to 17 residues. CDR1 and CDR2 from the germline V gene are SNHLY and FYNNEI. Germline trimming cut 6 bases from V and 8 bases from J; bases unmatched to any gene: 17. Assay: immunoSEQ multiplex PCR; the TCRdb copy retains only in-frame clones and omits some. Of tens of thousands of clones listed, roughly 69% are singletons. Study-level findings and limits: Sustained-remission and progressing patients were not sampled at matched times.

Material: PBMCs, obtained after 24 months of ibrutinib treatment. The chain links TRBV2 to TRBJ1-2; 11 nucleotides agree with TRBD1. The receptor was isolated from a human donor with chronic lymphocytic leukemia. This CDR3 reads CASSPRTGGVIRVGYTF. The CDR3 DNA sequence: TGTGCCAGCAGCCCCCGGACAGGGGGCGTAATCCGCGTCGGCTACACCTTC.